Given below is one T cell receptor (beta chain) in context. The data were obtained in a study of OX40 agonist ivuxolimab in advanced cancers. Study-level information: Cancers in dose escalation were hepatocellular, melanoma, renal cell and head and neck.

TCRdb's copy holds only in-frame clones and misses some; the assay was immunoSEQ multiplex PCR. The sample has about 100,000 clones, 90% seen once. CDR1 MGHRA and CDR2 YSYEKL come from the germline V gene. The CDR3 totals 15 residues. V lost 2 bases to trimming and J lost 3 bases, with 11 bases between them. The clonotype was recovered from an adult with an advanced solid tumor such as melanoma, head and neck, liver or kidney cancer. V is TRBV4-1 and J is TRBJ1-5, with unresolved D. The sample in question was CD4+ or CD8+ T cells sorted from blood, obtained in a trial of the OX40 agonist ivuxolimab. Here the CDR3 DNA reads TGCGCCAGCAGCCAAAGACTAGCCTCCAATCAGCCCCAGCATTTT. This gives the protein CASSQRLASNQPQHF.